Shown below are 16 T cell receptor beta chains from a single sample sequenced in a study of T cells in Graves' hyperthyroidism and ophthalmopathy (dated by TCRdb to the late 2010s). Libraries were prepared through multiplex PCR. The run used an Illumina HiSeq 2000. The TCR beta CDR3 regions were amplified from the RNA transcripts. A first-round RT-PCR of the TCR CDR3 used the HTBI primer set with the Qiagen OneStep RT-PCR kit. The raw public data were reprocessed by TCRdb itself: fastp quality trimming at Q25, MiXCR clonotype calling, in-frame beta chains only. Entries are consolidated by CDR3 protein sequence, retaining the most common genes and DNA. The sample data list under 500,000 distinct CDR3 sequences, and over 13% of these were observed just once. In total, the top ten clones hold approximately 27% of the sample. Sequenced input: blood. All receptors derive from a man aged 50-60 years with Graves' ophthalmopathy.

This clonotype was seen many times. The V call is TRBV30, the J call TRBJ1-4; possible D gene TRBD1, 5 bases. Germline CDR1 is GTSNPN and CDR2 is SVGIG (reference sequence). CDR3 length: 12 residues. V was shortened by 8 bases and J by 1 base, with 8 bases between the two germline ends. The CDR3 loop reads CAGGGTNEKLFF. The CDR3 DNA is TGTGCCGGGGGGGGAACTAATGAAAAACTGTTTTTT.

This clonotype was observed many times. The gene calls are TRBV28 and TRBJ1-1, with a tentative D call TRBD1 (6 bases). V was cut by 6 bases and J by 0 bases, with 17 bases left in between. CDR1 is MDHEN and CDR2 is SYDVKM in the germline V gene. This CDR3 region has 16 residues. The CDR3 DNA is TGTGCCAGCAGCACTACAGGGTTCCCTTTGAACACTGAAGCTTTCTTT. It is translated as CASSTTGFPLNTEAFF.

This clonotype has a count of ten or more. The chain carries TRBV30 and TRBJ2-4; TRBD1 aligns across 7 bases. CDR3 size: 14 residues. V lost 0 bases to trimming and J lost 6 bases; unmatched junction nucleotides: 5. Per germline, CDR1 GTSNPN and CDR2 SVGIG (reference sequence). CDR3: CAWSVPGTANIQYF. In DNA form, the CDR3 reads TGTGCCTGGAGTGTACCAGGGACAGCAAACATTCAGTACTTC.

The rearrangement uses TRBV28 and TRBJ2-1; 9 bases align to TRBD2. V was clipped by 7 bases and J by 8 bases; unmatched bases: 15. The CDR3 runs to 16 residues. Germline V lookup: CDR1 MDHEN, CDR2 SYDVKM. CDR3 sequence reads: CASTPSSGNYHDEQFF. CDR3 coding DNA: TGTGCCAGCACCCCCTCTAGCGGGAATTATCACGATGAGCAGTTCTTC.

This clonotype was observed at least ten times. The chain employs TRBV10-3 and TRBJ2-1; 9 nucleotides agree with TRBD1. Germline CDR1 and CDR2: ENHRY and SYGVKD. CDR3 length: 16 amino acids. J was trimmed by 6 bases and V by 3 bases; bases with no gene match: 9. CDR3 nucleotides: TGTGCCATCAGTGAACAAAAGGACAGGGGACTCAATGAGCAGTTCTTC. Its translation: CAISEQKDRGLNEQFF.

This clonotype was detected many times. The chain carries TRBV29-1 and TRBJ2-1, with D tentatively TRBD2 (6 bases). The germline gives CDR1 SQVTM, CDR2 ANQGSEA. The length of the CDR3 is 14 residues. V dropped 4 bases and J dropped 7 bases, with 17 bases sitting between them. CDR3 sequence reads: CSVVPGVVGNEQFF. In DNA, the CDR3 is TGCAGCGTTGTCCCGGGAGTGGTGGGTAATGAGCAGTTCTTC.

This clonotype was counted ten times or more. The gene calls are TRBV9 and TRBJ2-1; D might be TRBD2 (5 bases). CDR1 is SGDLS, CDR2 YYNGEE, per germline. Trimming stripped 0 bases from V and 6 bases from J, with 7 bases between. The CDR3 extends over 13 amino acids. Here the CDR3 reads CASSVAGINEQFF. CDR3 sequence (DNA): TGTGCCAGCAGCGTAGCCGGGATCAATGAGCAGTTCTTC.

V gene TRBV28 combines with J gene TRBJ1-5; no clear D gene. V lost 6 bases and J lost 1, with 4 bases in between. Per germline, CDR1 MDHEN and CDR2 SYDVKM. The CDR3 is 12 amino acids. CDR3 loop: CASSWSNQPQHF. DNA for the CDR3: TGTGCCAGCAGCTGGAGCAATCAGCCCCAGCATTTT. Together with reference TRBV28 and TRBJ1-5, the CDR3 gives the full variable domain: DVKVTQSSRYLVKRTGEKVFLECVQDMDHENMFWYRQDPGLGLRLIYFSYDVKMKEKGDIPEGYSVSREKKERFSLILESASTNQTSMYLCASSWSNQPQHFGDGTRLSIL.

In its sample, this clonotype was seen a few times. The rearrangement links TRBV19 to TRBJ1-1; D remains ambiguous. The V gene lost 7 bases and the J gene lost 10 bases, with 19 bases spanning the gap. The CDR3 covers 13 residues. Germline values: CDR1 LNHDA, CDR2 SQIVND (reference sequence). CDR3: CASTTLATIGAFF. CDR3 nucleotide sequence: TGTGCCAGTACCACGTTGGCGACAATCGGAGCTTTCTTT.

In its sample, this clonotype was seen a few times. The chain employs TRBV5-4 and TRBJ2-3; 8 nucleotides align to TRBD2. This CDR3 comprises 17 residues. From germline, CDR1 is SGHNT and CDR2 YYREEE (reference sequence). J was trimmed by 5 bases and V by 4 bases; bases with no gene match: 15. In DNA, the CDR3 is TGTGCCAGCAGCCCCCCGGGACTAGATTTAGGATTAGATACGCAGTATTTT. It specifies CASSPPGLDLGLDTQYF.

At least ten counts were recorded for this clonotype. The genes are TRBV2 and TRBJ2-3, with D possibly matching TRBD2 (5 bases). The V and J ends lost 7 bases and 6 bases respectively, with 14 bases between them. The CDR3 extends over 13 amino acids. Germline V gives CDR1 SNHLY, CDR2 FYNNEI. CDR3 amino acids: CASILGRGDTQYF. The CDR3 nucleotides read TGTGCCAGCATTCTCGGACGAGGGGATACGCAGTATTTT.

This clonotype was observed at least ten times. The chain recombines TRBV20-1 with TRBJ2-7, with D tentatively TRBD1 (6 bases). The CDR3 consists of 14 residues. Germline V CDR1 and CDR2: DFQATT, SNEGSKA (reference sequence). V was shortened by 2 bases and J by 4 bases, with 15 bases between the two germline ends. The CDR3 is CSARPPATGYEQYF. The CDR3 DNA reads TGCAGTGCTAGACCGCCCGCAACAGGGTACGAGCAGTACTTC.

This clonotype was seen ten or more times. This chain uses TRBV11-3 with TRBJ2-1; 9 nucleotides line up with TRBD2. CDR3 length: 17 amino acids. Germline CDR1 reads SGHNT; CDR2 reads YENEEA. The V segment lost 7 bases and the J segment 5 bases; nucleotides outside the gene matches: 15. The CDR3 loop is CASTKGQSSGGDNEQFF. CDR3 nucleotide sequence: TGTGCCAGCACCAAAGGACAGAGTAGCGGGGGAGACAATGAGCAGTTCTTC.

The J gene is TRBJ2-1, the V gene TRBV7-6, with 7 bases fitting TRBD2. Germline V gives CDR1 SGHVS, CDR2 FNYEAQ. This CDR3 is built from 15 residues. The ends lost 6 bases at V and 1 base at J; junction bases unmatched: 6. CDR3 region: CASRSTSRSYNEQFF. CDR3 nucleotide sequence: TGTGCCAGCAGGTCGACTAGCAGGTCCTACAATGAGCAGTTCTTC.

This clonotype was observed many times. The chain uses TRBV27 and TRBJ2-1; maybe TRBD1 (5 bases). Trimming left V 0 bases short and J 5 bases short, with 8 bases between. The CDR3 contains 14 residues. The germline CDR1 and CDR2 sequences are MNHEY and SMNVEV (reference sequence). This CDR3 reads CASSLSMGHNEQFF. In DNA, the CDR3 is TGTGCCAGCAGTTTATCTATGGGGCACAATGAGCAGTTCTTC.

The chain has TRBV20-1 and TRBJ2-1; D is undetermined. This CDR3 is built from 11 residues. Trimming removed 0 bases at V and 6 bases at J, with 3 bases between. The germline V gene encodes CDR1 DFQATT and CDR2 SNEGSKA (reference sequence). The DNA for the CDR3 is TGCAGTGCTAGAGACCCCAATGAGCAGTTCTTC. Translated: CSARDPNEQFF.